A selection of T cell receptor beta chains follows, all from one sample in a study of T cell responses to AZD1222 COVID-19 vaccine. Sequencing was performed with immunoSEQ multiplex PCR; in TCRdb, only in-frame clones are kept and a portion is missing. The table includes some 96,000 clones, about 88% detected once. The sample in question was peripheral blood, obtained 28 days after the second AZD1222 dose. The receptors shown here come from an adult who received the AZD1222 COVID-19 vaccine. Each CDR3 is given with its conserved first and last residue. A D gene is named only where the DNA matches it firmly. The size of a clone is reported for some rows only, either as once, few or many, or as a class for expanded clones.

V	J	D	size	DNA	CDR3
TRBV19	TRBJ2-2	.	few	TGTGCCAGTAGTACAAATCCTCGGGTCTGGGAGCTGTTTTTT	CASSTNPRVWELFF
TRBV10-3	TRBJ2-7	TRBD2	.	TGTGCCATCAGTGAGAAGTGGACTAGCGGGGCCTGGGAGCAGTACTTC	CAISEKWTSGAWEQYF
TRBV18	TRBJ1-5	.	.	TGTGCCAGCTCCCTACAGGAGGTTAATCAGCCCCAGCATTTT	CASSLQEVNQPQHF
TRBV5-4	TRBJ2-5	TRBD2	.	TGTGCCAGCAGCTTGGGTAGCGGGACCACAGAGACCCAGTACTTC	CASSLGSGTTETQYF
TRBV6-5	TRBJ2-4	TRBD2	.	TGTGCCAGCAGTTACTCCAGAGCAGGGAGGGAGAACATTCAGTACTTC	CASSYSRAGRENIQYF
TRBV7-8	TRBJ2-1	.	.	TGTGCCAGCAGCCCTGCGACGACGGGGTACAATGAGCAGTTCTTC	CASSPATTGYNEQFF
TRBV10-3	TRBJ1-2	.	.	TGTGCCATCAGTGAGTCATCAGCTGGCTACACCTTC	CAISESSAGYTF
TRBV10-1	TRBJ2-1	TRBD2	few	TGCGCCAGCAGTACTAGCGGGGGCCGTAATGAGCAGTTCTTC	CASSTSGGRNEQFF
TRBV6-5	TRBJ2-7	TRBD2	.	TGTGCCAGCAGGAATAGCGGGAGAGATGAGCAGTACTTC	CASRNSGRDEQYF
TRBV9	TRBJ1-3	TRBD1	.	TGTGCCAGCAGCGGTCGACAGGGCTCGGAAAGAAACACCATATATTTT	CASSGRQGSERNTIYF
TRBV10-3	TRBJ2-6	.	.	TGTGCCATCACCGGTGCTGGGGCCAACGTCCTGACTTTC	CAITGAGANVLTF
TRBV7-3	TRBJ2-6	.	.	TGTGCCAGCAGCCCCTCGGGCCATCAGGCCAACGTCCTGACTTTC	CASSPSGHQANVLTF
TRBV3-1/TRBV3-2	TRBJ1-4	.	.	TGTGCCAGCAGCCAAGCAAATGAGAGGACTAATGAAAAACTGTTTTTT	CASSQANERTNEKLFF
TRBV5-1	TRBJ2-7	.	.	TGCGCCAGCAGCCCGGATGGGGACGAGCAGTACTTC	CASSPDGDEQYF
TRBV7-9	TRBJ2-1	TRBD1	.	TGTGCCAGCAGCTTCCCAGCTGACAGGGCGGTAAGCTCCTACAATGAGCAGTTCTTC	CASSFPADRAVSSYNEQFF
TRBV6-1	TRBJ2-7	TRBD1	.	TGTGCCAGCAGTGGCCCGGAGGACAGGGCTCGCTACGAGCAGTACTTC	CASSGPEDRARYEQYF
TRBV3-1/TRBV3-2	TRBJ1-5	TRBD1	few	TGTGCCAGCAGCCCCATGGGCGACTACAGGGGGCTTAATCAGCCCCAGCATTTT	CASSPMGDYRGLNQPQHF
TRBV9	TRBJ2-2	.	.	TGTGCCAGCAGCGTAGAGGCAGCTTACGGGGAGCTGTTTTTT	CASSVEAAYGELFF
TRBV28	TRBJ2-7	.	.	TGTGCCAGCAGTATTTCCTACGAGCAGTACTTC	CASSISYEQYF
TRBV7-9	TRBJ1-1	.	.	TGTGCCAGCACCCGTATAGCAGACACTGAAGCTTTCTTT	CASTRIADTEAFF
TRBV19	TRBJ2-7	TRBD1	.	TGTGCCAGTAGCGCCGGGACAGGGGGAGCCTACGAGCAGTACTTC	CASSAGTGGAYEQYF
TRBV5-5	TRBJ2-3	.	.	TGTGCCAGCAGCTTGGGTAACGGACGCACAGATACGCAGTATTTT	CASSLGNGRTDTQYF
TRBV6-2/TRBV6-3	TRBJ2-2	TRBD2	.	TGTGCCAGCAGTTTAGTACTAGCGGGAGGAAACACCGGGGAGCTGTTTTTT	CASSLVLAGGNTGELFF
TRBV7-3	TRBJ2-2	TRBD1	.	TGTGCCAGCGCTAAGGGGGCCCAGAACACCGGGGAGCTGTTTTTT	CASAKGAQNTGELFF
TRBV3-1/TRBV3-2	TRBJ1-5	.	.	TGTGCCAGCAGCGAAACCAGGGACGTACAGCCCCAGCATTTT	CASSETRDVQPQHF
TRBV6-5	TRBJ1-1	TRBD1	.	TGTGCCAGCAGTTACAGGACAGGGGGTGCCGGAAAAGCTTTCTTT	CASSYRTGGAGKAFF
TRBV19	TRBJ2-1	TRBD2	.	TGTGCCAGTACCCTAGCGGGGGGCTCCTACAATGAGCAGTTCTTC	CASTLAGGSYNEQFF
TRBV10-3	TRBJ1-5	.	.	TGTGCCATCAGTGTGTCCCCAGGGGACCAGCCCCAGCATTTT	CAISVSPGDQPQHF
TRBV14	TRBJ2-2	.	.	TGTGCCAGCAGCCAAGATTTGGGGTACACCGGGGAGCTGTTTTTT	CASSQDLGYTGELFF
TRBV5-1	TRBJ1-1	.	few	TGCGCCAGCAGCTGGACCTGGAGGGCGCAGGCTTTCTTT	CASSWTWRAQAFF
TRBV29-1	TRBJ2-7	.	.	TGCAGCGTTGGGCGCGTTGGTGTCGCCTACGAGCAGTACTTC	CSVGRVGVAYEQYF
TRBV30	TRBJ2-5	TRBD2	.	TGTGCCTGGAGCGAGGGAGGGGAGACCCAGTACTTC	CAWSEGGETQYF
TRBV6-5	TRBJ1-2	.	.	TGTGCCAGCAGTCCGACTGGCCTCTATGGCTACACCTTC	CASSPTGLYGYTF
TRBV18	TRBJ1-1	.	.	TGTGCCAGCTCACCATCGGAGAACACTGAAGCTTTCTTT	CASSPSENTEAFF
TRBV9	TRBJ1-1	.	.	TGTGCCAGCAGCGAGGGACAACGGAACACTGAAGCTTTCTTT	CASSEGQRNTEAFF
TRBV25-1	TRBJ1-2	.	.	TGTGCCAGTGCGTCTTACTATGGCTACACCTTC	CASASYYGYTF
TRBV10-3	TRBJ2-7	TRBD2	.	TGTGCCATCAGTTTGACTAGCGGGGGGAACGAGCAGTACTTC	CAISLTSGGNEQYF
TRBV12-5	TRBJ2-1	.	.	TGTGCTAGTGGTTTGGGCGGGCTAGTGGGTAACAATGAGCAGTTCTTC	CASGLGGLVGNNEQFF
TRBV5-1	TRBJ1-1	.	.	TGCGCCAGCAGCTTGTTCGGTCTTTCGCGGGAACGGGAAGAAGCTTTCTTT	CASSLFGLSREREEAFF
TRBV6-1	TRBJ1-1	.	.	TGTGCCAGCAGTGAACACTACACTGAAGCTTTCTTT	CASSEHYTEAFF
TRBV5-6	TRBJ1-1	.	.	TGTGCCAGCAGCACTTCCGGTGAAGCTTTCTTT	CASSTSGEAFF
TRBV18	TRBJ1-1	.	once	TGTGCCAGCTCACCGTTTGACACCGCCTTGAACACTGAAGCTTTCTTT	CASSPFDTALNTEAFF
TRBV18	TRBJ1-1	.	.	TGTGCCAGCTCACCATTGTGGGGAGGGGGAAACACTGAAGCTTTCTTT	CASSPLWGGGNTEAFF
TRBV11-2	TRBJ2-7	TRBD2	.	TGTGCCAGCAGCTTAGGTATAGCGGGGGGCAAGTACTTC	CASSLGIAGGKYF
TRBV7-3	TRBJ2-5	.	.	TGTGCCAGCAGCCCTGGACCACAAGAGACCCAGTACTTC	CASSPGPQETQYF
TRBV11-2	TRBJ2-7	TRBD2	.	TGTGCCAGCAGCCCGGGGACTAAGAGTCACGAGCAGTACTTC	CASSPGTKSHEQYF
TRBV27	TRBJ1-1	.	.	TGTGCCAGCAGTTTTACGGCGGGGAACACTGAAGCTTTCTTT	CASSFTAGNTEAFF
TRBV24-1	TRBJ2-7	.	few	TGTGCCACCAGTGATGGTTTTGGGCCCTACGAGCAGTACTTC	CATSDGFGPYEQYF
TRBV11-1	TRBJ2-2	.	.	TGTGCCAGCAGCTTGAGCCTTATCACCGGGGAGCTGTTTTTT	CASSLSLITGELFF
TRBV19	TRBJ1-4	.	.	TGTGCCAAAACCAGGGGTACAACTAATGAAAAACTGTTTTTT	CAKTRGTTNEKLFF
TRBV27	TRBJ2-2	.	.	TGTGCCAGCAGTTTTTCCAGAGGGGGAAACACCGGGGAGCTGTTTTTT	CASSFSRGGNTGELFF